This is a list of T cell receptor beta chains from one sample in a study of shared clonotypes between healthy human individuals. Sequencing was performed with immunoSEQ multiplex PCR; in TCRdb, only in-frame clones are kept and a portion is missing. The sample consists of fewer than 550,000 clones, 75% to 80% of them appearing once. Sequencing used PBMCs. Every receptor here comes from a woman aged 40 to 49 in good health. Some clones in this sample may be carry-over from other donors' samples. CDR3s include the opening cysteine and the closing phenylalanine or tryptophan. The order of the fields is clone size, D gene, J gene, V gene, CDR3 protein, CDR3 DNA. A D gene is named only where the DNA matches it firmly. Clone sizes are given selectively: once, few, many, or a class where the clone is expanded.

>-|-|TRBJ1-1|TRBV6-5
CASSTGGYGNTEAFF
TGTGCCAGCAGTACGGGGGGGTATGGGAACACTGAAGCTTTCTTT
>-|-|TRBJ2-3|TRBV11-2
CASSSDEGGLDTQYF
TGTGCCAGCAGCTCGGACGAGGGGGGACTAGATACGCAGTATTTT
>-|-|TRBJ2-7|TRBV5-1
CASSGSAGNYEQYF
TGCGCCAGCAGCGGGAGTGCGGGTAACTACGAGCAGTACTTC
>-|-|TRBJ2-7|TRBV28
CASSFETVGHYEQYF
TGTGCCAGCAGTTTCGAGACCGTGGGCCACTACGAGCAGTACTTC
>-|-|TRBJ2-7|TRBV5-1
CASSLMSSYEQYF
TGCGCCAGCAGCTTAATGAGCTCCTACGAGCAGTACTTC
>-|TRBD1|TRBJ1-2|TRBV15
CATSRGPTGTYGYTF
TGTGCCACCAGCAGAGGGCCGACAGGGACCTATGGCTACACCTTC
>-|TRBD1|TRBJ2-2|TRBV28
CASSFHRGSTGELFF
TGTGCCAGCAGTTTTCACAGGGGATCCACCGGGGAGCTGTTTTTT
>-|-|TRBJ1-2|TRBV6-6
CASSQTGRHYGYTF
TGTGCCAGCAGCCAAACAGGGAGACACTATGGCTACACCTTC
>-|TRBD2|TRBJ2-7|TRBV2
CASSGTSVSYEQYF
TGTGCCAGCAGCGGGACTAGCGTCTCCTACGAGCAGTACTTC
>-|-|TRBJ2-1|TRBV14
CASSHVPFGGEQFF
TGTGCCAGCAGCCACGTGCCTTTTGGGGGTGAGCAGTTCTTC
>-|-|TRBJ2-2|TRBV25-1
CASSPPRETGELFF
TGTGCCAGCAGTCCCCCCCGGGAAACCGGGGAGCTGTTTTTT
>-|-|TRBJ2-7|TRBV2
CASDTGTVAYEQYF
TGTGCCAGCGATACCGGGACGGTCGCCTACGAGCAGTACTTC
>-|-|TRBJ2-2|TRBV18
CASSVDRNTGELFF
TGTGCCAGCTCAGTGGACAGGAACACCGGGGAGCTGTTTTTT
>few|TRBD1|TRBJ1-2|TRBV27
CASSGGPTGAYGYTF
TGTGCCAGCAGTGGGGGCCCGACAGGGGCCTATGGCTACACCTTC
>-|TRBD1|TRBJ1-5|TRBV2
CASSSFRGQGNQPQHF
TGTGCCAGCAGTTCGTTCCGAGGACAGGGCAATCAGCCCCAGCATTTT
>-|-|TRBJ1-2|TRBV19
CASNGRTNYGYTF
TGTGCCAGTAATGGAAGAACTAACTATGGCTACACCTTC
>once|-|TRBJ2-5|TRBV6-6
CASSYSGGETQYF
TGTGCCAGCAGTTACTCCGGGGGAGAGACCCAGTACTTC
>-|-|TRBJ2-1|TRBV4-1
CASSRLGSSYNEQFF
TGCGCCAGCAGCCGCCTGGGAAGCTCCTACAATGAGCAGTTCTTC
>-|-|TRBJ2-1|TRBV28
CASTAGQWEPDEQFF
TGTGCCAGCACCGCGGGACAGTGGGAACCCGATGAGCAGTTCTTC
>few|TRBD2|TRBJ2-3|TRBV29-1
CSVGGTSGRAEDTQYF
TGCAGCGTGGGGGGGACTAGCGGGAGGGCCGAAGATACGCAGTATTTT
>-|-|TRBJ1-6|TRBV13
CASSSPVETSPLHF
TGTGCCAGCAGCTCACCGGTCGAGACCTCACCCCTCCACTTT
>-|-|TRBJ2-1|TRBV7-3
CASSFGLSGEQFF
TGTGCCAGCAGCTTCGGGCTGTCCGGTGAGCAGTTCTTC
>-|-|TRBJ2-2|TRBV5-6
CASSQGPLDGELFF
TGTGCCAGCAGCCAGGGACCCCTGGACGGGGAGCTGTTTTTT
>once|-|TRBJ2-3|TRBV9
CASSPPGARGLTDTQYF
TGTGCCAGCAGCCCTCCCGGGGCTCGGGGACTCACAGATACGCAGTATTTT
>-|-|TRBJ2-1|TRBV11-2
CASSLRGTIQFF
TGTGCCAGCAGCTTAAGGGGGACTATTCAGTTCTTC
>-|-|TRBJ2-5|TRBV7-3
CASSQGRWETQYF
TGTGCCAGCAGCCAGGGGAGGTGGGAGACCCAGTACTTC
>-|-|TRBJ1-1|TRBV9
CASSAPAAGTEAFF
TGTGCCAGCAGCGCCCCTGCCGCGGGCACTGAAGCTTTCTTT
>-|TRBD2|TRBJ2-1|TRBV29-1
CSVDGTSYNEQFF
TGCAGCGTTGACGGGACTAGCTACAATGAGCAGTTCTTC
>-|TRBD2|TRBJ2-1|TRBV7-2
CASRRLVAGANEQFF
TGTGCCAGCAGACGACTGGTAGCGGGGGCCAATGAGCAGTTCTTC
>once|TRBD2|TRBJ2-7|TRBV9
CASSVGRLAGIYEQYF
TGTGCCAGCAGCGTAGGTAGACTAGCGGGCATCTACGAGCAGTACTTC
>-|TRBD2|TRBJ2-1|TRBV4-1
CASSQVTSGSHEQFF
TGCGCCAGCAGCCAAGTAACTAGCGGATCACATGAGCAGTTCTTC
>-|TRBD2|TRBJ2-3|TRBV9
CASSTRLAGTDTQYF
TGTGCCAGCAGCACACGACTAGCCGGCACAGATACGCAGTATTTT
>-|TRBD2|TRBJ2-2|TRBV18
CASSPGGGPAGELFF
TGTGCCAGCTCACCAGGCGGGGGTCCGGCCGGGGAGCTGTTTTTT
>once|-|TRBJ2-5|TRBV7-9
CASSFEATETQYF
TGTGCCAGCAGCTTTGAAGCGACCGAGACCCAGTACTTC
>-|TRBD2|TRBJ2-2|TRBV7-3
CASSQGTSDHPDTGELFF
TGTGCCAGCAGCCAAGGGACTAGCGATCACCCGGACACCGGGGAGCTGTTTTTT
>few|-|TRBJ1-1|TRBV9
CASSVVGSSTEAFF
TGTGCCAGCAGCGTCGTGGGGTCGAGTACTGAAGCTTTCTTT
>-|-|TRBJ1-2|TRBV28
CASSEGRVGYTF
TGTGCCAGCAGTGAAGGGAGGGTTGGCTACACCTTC
>-|-|TRBJ2-1|TRBV7-9
CASSSSSAPAYNEQFF
TGTGCCAGCAGCTCCTCTAGTGCCCCTGCCTACAATGAGCAGTTCTTC
>-|-|TRBJ1-2|TRBV28
CASSLYREGGYGYTF
TGTGCCAGCAGTTTATACAGGGAGGGTGGGTATGGCTACACCTTC
>-|-|TRBJ1-1|TRBV5-5
CASSVDRWGTEAFF
TGTGCCAGCAGCGTTGACAGGTGGGGCACTGAAGCTTTCTTT